Below are 14 T cell receptor beta chains sequenced from a single sample in a study of a mutant IDH1 vaccine in newly diagnosed glioma. Sample time point: week 23, last vaccination. Doses consisted of 300 ug of mutant IDH1 20-mer peptide each, paired with topical imiquimod. Method: immunoSEQ multiplex PCR; TCRdb's copy keeps in-frame clones and lacks some. The table shows about 43,000 clones, with roughly 80% occurring only once. Their antigen targets remain unknown. Sequencing was performed on PBMCs, taken from a glioma patient whose treatment included an IDH1 peptide vaccine. These receptors originate from a woman between 18 and 29 years old with glioma. Some clones in this sample may be carry-over from other donors' samples.

This clone was detected once. V usage is TRBV11-2 and J usage is TRBJ1-2; TRBD1 matches at 7 bases. The CDR3 extends over 16 amino acids. The V and J ends lost 0 bases and 7 bases, in that order; junction bases with no gene match: 11. Germline V lookup: CDR1 SGHAT, CDR2 FQNNGV. CDR3 in amino acids: CASSLDLTGAKGGYTF. The CDR3 region has the DNA TGTGCCAGCAGCTTAGATCTAACAGGGGCTAAAGGTGGCTACACCTTC. The whole variable domain, filled in from reference TRBV11-2 and TRBJ1-2, reads EAGVAQSPRYKIIEKRQSVAFWCNPISGHATLYWYQQILGQGPKLLIQFQNNGVVDDSQLPKDRFSAERLKGVDSTLKIQPAKLEDSAVYLCASSLDLTGAKGGYTFGSGTRLTVV.

This chain connects TRBV11-2 to TRBJ1-1; possibly TRBD1 for D (6 bases). Germline V gene data show CDR1 as SGHAT and CDR2 as FQNNGV. The CDR3 covers 12 residues. V was trimmed by 5 bases and J by 6 bases, leaving 10 bases between them. The CDR3 spells CASSIGQSEAFF. The CDR3 nucleotides read TGTGCCAGCAGCATCGGACAGTCTGAAGCTTTCTTT. The full variable domain, with the rest looked up from reference TRBV11-2 and TRBJ1-1, is EAGVAQSPRYKIIEKRQSVAFWCNPISGHATLYWYQQILGQGPKLLIQFQNNGVVDDSQLPKDRFSAERLKGVDSTLKIQPAKLEDSAVYLCASSIGQSEAFFGQGTRLTVV.

V and J are TRBV5-1 and TRBJ2-7, with D maybe TRBD1 (5 bases). CDR1 and CDR2 from the germline V gene are SGHRS and YFSETQ. V lost 0 bases and J lost 5, with 12 bases in between. CDR3 length: 14 amino acids. The chain's CDR3 is CASSLVRGFHEQYF. CDR3 DNA sequence: TGCGCCAGCAGCTTGGTAAGGGGATTCCACGAGCAGTACTTC.

The rearrangement uses TRBV19 and TRBJ1-5; the match to TRBD1 covers 8 bases. The CDR3 covers 14 residues. CDR1 and CDR2 (germline): LNHDA, SQIVND (reference sequence). V gave up 5 bases and J gave up 4 bases; unmatched junction bases: 4. CDR3 amino acids: CASSLRQGNQPQHF. As DNA, the CDR3 is TGTGCCAGTAGTCTTAGACAGGGGAATCAGCCCCAGCATTTT.

The CDR3 DNA reads as TGTGCCAGCTCACCATATAGTGAGACCCAGTACTTC. The encoded protein is CASSPYSETQYF. The chain couples TRBV18 to TRBJ2-5; D is unclear. Germline assignment: CDR1 KGHSH and CDR2 LQKENI. The V gene lost 2 bases and the J gene lost 5 bases, with 6 bases spanning the gap. CDR3 length: 12 amino acids.

The J gene is TRBJ1-2, the V gene TRBV6-5; tentative D call: TRBD1 (5 bases). The CDR3 length is 15 residues. CDR1 is MNHEY and CDR2 is SVGAGI in the germline V gene. Trimming removed 2 bases at V and 5 bases at J, with 15 bases between. CDR3 nucleotides: TGTGCCAGCAGTTACGGGACCCCGAGGCTGTATGGCTACACCTTC. Its protein product is CASSYGTPRLYGYTF.

This clone was seen more than once but under ten times. CDR3 loop: CASSYGGPGSGYTF. The CDR3 DNA reads TGTGCCAGCAGTTACGGTGGTCCAGGAAGTGGCTACACCTTC. The chain couples TRBV6-5 to TRBJ1-2; no clear D. In germline, CDR1 is MNHEY, CDR2 SVGAGI. This CDR3 has 14 amino acids. The ends were cut back, 2 bases at V and 7 bases at J, with 14 bases in the middle.

The chain employs TRBV7-2 and TRBJ2-6, with D possibly TRBD1 on 6 matching bases. Deletions cut 5 bases from V and 4 bases from J, with 9 bases between. The germline gives CDR1 SGHTA, CDR2 FQGNSA. The CDR3 length is 14 residues. Written as DNA, the CDR3 is TGTGCCAGCAGCCCCGGGACAGGGGCCAACGTCCTGACTTTC. The encoded protein is CASSPGTGANVLTF.

The chain carries TRBV5-1 and TRBJ2-5; D not resolved. Looked up from germline, CDR1 is SGHRS and CDR2 is YFSETQ. This CDR3 spans 14 amino acids. The germline V and J ends were trimmed by 3 bases and 5 bases, with 14 bases remaining between them. The DNA of the CDR3 is TGCGCCAGCAGCTCCCCGGGTTCCCGGGAGACCCAGTACTTC. The encoded protein is CASSSPGSRETQYF.

This CDR3 is CASGLIRDSSAYEQYF. CDR3 sequence (DNA): TGTGCTAGTGGTTTGATCCGGGACAGTTCGGCCTACGAGCAGTACTTC. J is TRBJ2-7 and V is TRBV12-5; 7 bases are shared with TRBD1. This CDR3 is 16 amino acids long. CDR1 LGHNT and CDR2 FRNRAP come from the germline V gene. The J segment lost 2 bases and the V segment lost 2 bases, leaving 9 bases of the junction unmatched.

The chain joins TRBV2 to TRBJ1-4; maybe TRBD1 (5 bases). Looked up from germline, CDR1 is SNHLY and CDR2 is FYNNEI. The CDR3 is made up of 13 amino acids. With 6 bases removed from V and 12 bases from J, the gap between germline ends came to 17 bases. CDR3 nucleotides: TGTGCCAGCAGGAAGGCCTCTTTGGGGGAACTGTTTTTT. Translation: CASRKASLGELFF.

The chain employs TRBV4-3 and TRBJ1-4; weak D call: TRBD1 (6 bases). The CDR3 is 16 residues long. V gave up 0 bases and J gave up 7 bases, with 15 bases separating them. CDR1 and CDR2 from the germline V gene are LGHNA and YSLEER. The CDR3 region is CASSQDRWGLGEKLFF. The CDR3 DNA reads as TGCGCCAGCAGCCAAGATAGATGGGGGCTGGGTGAAAAACTGTTTTTT.

A single count supports this clone. The chain has TRBV19 and TRBJ1-1, with D hard to call. This CDR3 region has 13 residues. In germline, CDR1 is LNHDA, CDR2 SQIVND (reference sequence). Trimming removed 7 bases from V and 4 bases from J, with 13 bases in between. Here the CDR3 reads CASMRTPGTEAFF. The CDR3 nucleotides read TGTGCCAGTATGAGGACCCCCGGCACTGAAGCTTTCTTT.

The genes are TRBV27 and TRBJ2-3; D possibly corresponds to TRBD1 (6 bases). Germline V gene lookup returns CDR1 MNHEY and CDR2 SMNVEV (reference sequence). Trimming pared 11 bases from V and 6 bases from J, leaving 12 bases between. The CDR3 runs 11 residues. CDR3 protein: CAASGADTQYF. The CDR3 DNA is TGTGCCGCCTCAGGGGCTGATACGCAGTATTTT.